This T cell receptor (beta chain) was captured in a study of T-cell memory formation after mild COVID-19 (dated by TCRdb to the early 2020s). As for the study more broadly: TCR sequence clusters from the two donors were largely donor specific. In a couple of donors, T-cell clones that expanded and contracted after mild COVID-19 were tracked by sequencing TCRalpha and TCRbeta repertoires over time. Two young, previously healthy adult volunteers, one female and one male, were included in the cohort. What the research found in general, with its limitations: From day 15 to 85, contracting clones showed balanced CD4/CD8 phenotypes, whereas a second wave of clones that expanded from day 15 to 37 leaned towards CD4+. The study included only a couple of mild cases, and larger cohorts that include severe cases with pre-infection samples were judged to be necessary. Whether the second-wave clones peaking on day 37 were SARS-CoV-2 specific was not confirmed. Contracting CD4+ clones turned up mainly in the CM and EM memory subsets, whereas EMRA was where CD8+ clones were enriched. Some responding clones were found in pre-infection memory, which suggests that pre-existing cross-reactive memory T cells took part in the SARS-CoV-2 response.

A note on this clonotype: Its antigen is still unknown. One base away there is no much larger clone; base qualities are not given.

V and J are truncated by 0 bases and 8 bases respectively, leaving an intervening sequence of 23 bases. According to the germline V gene, CDR1 reads SGHRS and CDR2 reads YFSETQ. From the cysteine through the phenylalanine, the CDR3 covers 17 amino acids. The only DNA kept is the CDR3, 51 bases in frame from the first base. Sequencing took place on an Illumina NovaSeq 6000. TCRalpha and TCRbeta cDNA libraries were built by 5'RACE with constant-segment primers, adding sample barcodes and unique molecular identifiers. RNA was extracted from every sample with Trizol reagent. Library amplification was performed in two PCR steps, and a second sample barcode and Illumina TruSeq adapters were introduced in the second step. Libraries were sequenced on an Illumina NovaSeq with 2 x 150 bp paired-end reads. In the source study's methods: With migec v1.2.7, reads were demultiplexed and then collapsed into UMI-guided consensus sequences. Using mixcr v2.1.11, UMI consensuses were aligned to TRA and TRB V and J templates and then assembled into clonotypes. Clonotypes were classified as expanded or contracted when called significant by both edgeR and NoisET, with noise models trained on biological replicates. edgeR calls used a false discovery rate-adjusted p below 0.01 and a log2 fold-change threshold of 1. As an exploratory analysis of dynamics, PCA with hierarchical clustering was applied to max-normalized trajectories of the 1000 most abundant clonotypes. The CD4 or CD8 phenotype of responding clones was assigned using the separately sequenced CD4+ and CD8+ repertoires. TCRdb passed the public sequencing reads through fastp at Q25 and MiXCR, retaining productive beta sequences. All rows with the same CDR3 protein become a single entry with the most common DNA and genes. TCRdb, not the original authors, processed these V and J calls. This sample holds around 510,000 distinct CDR3 sequences; about 22% were observed only once. Of the sample, approximately 8.4% falls within the top ten clones.

Ficoll-Paque density gradient centrifugation was the method used to isolate PBMCs. Specimen: PBMCs or a T cell subset sorted from them (not recorded which). This sequence uses TRBV5-1 and TRBJ1-2, with no D gene named confidently. The TCR comes from an adult woman who had mild COVID-19 (a few samples of this study predate the infection). The sample titles of this study are shuffled in the database, so cell type and time point are left out; the donor was told from shared clones. The nucleotide sequence is given as TGCGCCAGCAGCTTGGTTGGAGGGAACCCCGGAGTCTTCGGCTACACCTTC. The resulting protein is CASSLVGGNPGVFGYTF.